This T cell receptor (beta chain) was recorded in a study of blood T cells in healthy people across ages. Study findings and constraints: Long-lived donors had more naive CD4+ cells and higher diversity than aged donors. Not knowing donor CMV status may have confounded expanded clonotype changes.

Individuals who donated were healthy Caucasians from Russia aged about 6 to 100. Donors gave 8.5 to 10 milliliters of peripheral blood apiece. Together with a sample-barcoded 5' primer, a J-beta primer mix was included in a second PCR lasting about 7 to 12 cycles. From the 5' RACE reads, TCRdb called clonotypes with MiXCR, one entry per CDR3 protein. Here the sample spans hundreds of thousands of distinct CDR3 sequences, about 56% being singletons. V lost 2 bases and J lost 3, with 12 bases in between. The CDR3 totals 15 residues. The V gene's germline CDR1 is MDHEN and CDR2 SYDVKM. This clonotype was picked up one time. The antigen remains undetermined.

The clonotype comes from a man between 40 and 49 years old in good health. The V call is TRBV28, the J call TRBJ2-3; tentative D call: TRBD2 (7 bases). The sample was blood. CDR3 amino acids: CASSLRGAFTDTQYF. In nucleotides, the CDR3 is TGTGCCAGCAGTTTACGGGGGGCGTTTACAGATACGCAGTATTTT.